This T cell receptor (beta chain) was obtained from a study of blood T cells in healthy people across ages. Study-level findings and limits: TCR beta diversity, measured per million T cells, fell in a roughly linear way with age.

A second PCR of roughly 7 to 11 cycles used a sample-barcoded 5' primer and a J-beta primer mix. Each TCR beta cDNA got a 12-nucleotide random molecular identifier. TCRdb ran MiXCR on the 5' RACE reads and lists one entry per CDR3 protein. The table has hundreds of thousands of distinct CDR3 sequences, 32% seen once; the top ten hold 15%. Each donor's blood draw was 7.5 to 10 milliliters of peripheral blood. The CDR3 loop spans 13 amino acids. J gave up 10 bases and V 5 bases, and 3 bases lay outside the gene matches. Germline V lookup: CDR1 LNHNV, CDR2 YYDKDF (reference sequence). This clonotype was found many times. Its antigen is not identified.

The clonotype comes from a woman older than 75 in good health. Sequences were obtained from blood. V is TRBV15 and J is TRBJ2-1; 12 positions match TRBD2. The CDR3 sequence is CATSRLAGEEQFF. In nucleotides, the CDR3 is TGTGCCACCAGCCGACTAGCGGGAGAGGAGCAGTTCTTC. Full variable domain (rest looked up from reference TRBV15 and TRBJ2-1): DAMVIQNPRYQVTQFGKPVTLSCSQTLNHNVMYWYQQKSSQAPKLLFHYYDKDFNNEADTPDNFQSRRPNTSFCFLDIRSPGLGDTAMYLCATSRLAGEEQFFGPGTRLTVL.